Presented here are 2 T cell receptor beta chains from one specimen sequenced in a study of STAT5B mutations in CD4+ large granular lymphocyte leukemia. The protocol was immunoSEQ multiplex PCR, while the TCRdb copy is restricted to in-frame clones and leaves out a portion. The table has about 40,000 clones, roughly 81% seen once. The sequencing sample was made of CD4+ T cells from blood buffy coats. The receptor set was obtained from a human donor in good health.

This sequence joins TRBV7-9 and TRBJ2-1; D not resolved. Germline V CDR1 and CDR2: SEHNR, FQNEAQ (reference sequence). The CDR3 length is 14 residues. V lost 0 bases and J lost 6, with 9 bases in between. The CDR3 reads CASSLAVVSNEQFF. DNA of the CDR3: TGTGCCAGCAGCTTAGCAGTGGTCAGCAATGAGCAGTTCTTC. The entire variable domain, with the rest obtained from reference TRBV7-9 and TRBJ2-1, is as follows: DTGVSQNPRHKITKRGQNVTFRCDPISEHNRLYWYRQTLGQGPEFLTYFQNEAQLEKSRLLSDRFSAERPKGSFSTLEIQRTEQGDSAMYLCASSLAVVSNEQFFGPGTRLTVL.

The chain has TRBV6-1 and TRBJ1-1, with 10 bases identical to TRBD1. Looked up from germline, CDR1 is MNHNS and CDR2 is SASEGT. Trimming removed 5 bases from V and 5 bases from J; junction bases left unmatched: 5. The CDR3 extends over 14 amino acids. CDR3 protein: CASSSTGGDTEAFF. CDR3 bases: TGTGCCAGCAGTTCGACAGGGGGCGATACTGAAGCTTTCTTT.